This T cell receptor beta chain was retrieved from a study of blood T cell repertoires in COVID-19. Study-level information: The United States, Italy and Spain provided the acute and convalescent COVID-19 samples.

This table comes from immunoSEQ multiplex PCR, and its TCRdb copy is limited to in-frame clones, with some not included. The sample records about 200,000 clones, roughly nine tenths being singletons. With 0 bases clipped from V and 6 bases from J, the junction kept 8 bases outside the gene matches. The CDR3 loop spans 16 amino acids. The sample comprised peripheral blood. The receptor was isolated from a woman between 45 and 60 years old with acute or convalescent COVID-19. The rearrangement uses TRBV23-1 and TRBJ2-1; 7 bases match TRBD1. TRBV23-1 is known as an ORF, though its function is uncertain. As DNA, the CDR3 is TGCGCCAGCAGTCAATCTCGCTCCGGGACAGCCAATGAGCAGTTCTTC. Amino acid sequence: CASSQSRSGTANEQFF.